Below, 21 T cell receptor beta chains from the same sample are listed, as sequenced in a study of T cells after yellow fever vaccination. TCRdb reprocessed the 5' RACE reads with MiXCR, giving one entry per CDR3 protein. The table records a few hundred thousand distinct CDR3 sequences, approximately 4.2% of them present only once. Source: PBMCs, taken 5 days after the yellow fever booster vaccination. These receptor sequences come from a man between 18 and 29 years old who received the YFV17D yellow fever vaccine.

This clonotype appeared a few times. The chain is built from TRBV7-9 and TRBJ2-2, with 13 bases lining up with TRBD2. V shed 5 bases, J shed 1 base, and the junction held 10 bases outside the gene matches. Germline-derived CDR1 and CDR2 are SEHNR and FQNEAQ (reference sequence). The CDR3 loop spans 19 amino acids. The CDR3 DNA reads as TGTGCCAGCAGCCCCCCCGGCGGGACTAGCGGGAAGAACACCGGGGAGCTGTTTTTT. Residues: CASSPPGGTSGKNTGELFF.

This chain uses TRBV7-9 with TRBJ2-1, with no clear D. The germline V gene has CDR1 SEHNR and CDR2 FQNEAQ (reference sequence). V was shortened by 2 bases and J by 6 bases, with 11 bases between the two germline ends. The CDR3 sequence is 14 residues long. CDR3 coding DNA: TGTGCCAGCAGCTTACTCCGCCGCAGCAATGAGCAGTTCTTC. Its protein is CASSLLRRSNEQFF.

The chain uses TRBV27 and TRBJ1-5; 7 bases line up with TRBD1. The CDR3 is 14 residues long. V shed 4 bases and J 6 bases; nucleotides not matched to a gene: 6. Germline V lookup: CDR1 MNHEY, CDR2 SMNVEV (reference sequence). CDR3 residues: CASSSGRGSQPQHF. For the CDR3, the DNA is TGTGCCAGCAGTTCGGGCAGGGGGAGTCAGCCCCAGCATTTT.

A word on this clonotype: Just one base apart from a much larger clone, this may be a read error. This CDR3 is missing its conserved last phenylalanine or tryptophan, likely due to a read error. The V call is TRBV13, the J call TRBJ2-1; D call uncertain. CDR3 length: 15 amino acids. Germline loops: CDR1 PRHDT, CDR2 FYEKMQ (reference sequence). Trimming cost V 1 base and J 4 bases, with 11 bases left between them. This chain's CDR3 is CASSLDAERYNEQFL. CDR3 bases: TGTGCCAGCAGCTTAGACGCGGAACGATACAATGAGCAGTTCTTG.

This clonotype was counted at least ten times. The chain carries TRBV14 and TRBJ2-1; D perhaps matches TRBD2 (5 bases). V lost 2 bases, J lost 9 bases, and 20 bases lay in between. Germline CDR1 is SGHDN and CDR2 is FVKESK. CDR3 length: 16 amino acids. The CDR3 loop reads CASSQPDSNLRGEQFF. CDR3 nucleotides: TGTGCCAGCAGCCAACCCGACTCCAACCTACGGGGTGAGCAGTTCTTC.

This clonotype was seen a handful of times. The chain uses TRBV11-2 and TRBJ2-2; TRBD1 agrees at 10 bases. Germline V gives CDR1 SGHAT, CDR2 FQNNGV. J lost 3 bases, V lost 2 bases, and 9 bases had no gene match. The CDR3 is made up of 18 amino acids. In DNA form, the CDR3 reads TGTGCCAGCAGCTTAACGGGAGACAGGGGGCGAGACACCGGGGAGCTGTTTTTT. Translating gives CASSLTGDRGRDTGELFF.

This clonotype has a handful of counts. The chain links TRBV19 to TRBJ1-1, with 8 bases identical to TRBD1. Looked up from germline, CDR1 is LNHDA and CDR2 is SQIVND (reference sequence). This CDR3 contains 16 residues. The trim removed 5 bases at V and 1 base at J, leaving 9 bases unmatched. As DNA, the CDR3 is TGTGCCAGTAGTCCCAGGGGGACAGGCCGGAACACTGAAGCTTTCTTT. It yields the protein CASSPRGTGRNTEAFF.

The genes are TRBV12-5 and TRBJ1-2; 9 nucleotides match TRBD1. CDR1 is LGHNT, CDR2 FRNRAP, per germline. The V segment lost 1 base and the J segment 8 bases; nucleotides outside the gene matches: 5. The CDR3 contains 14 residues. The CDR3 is CASGLDGTGSGYTF. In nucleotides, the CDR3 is TGTGCTAGTGGTTTGGACGGGACAGGGTCCGGCTACACCTTC.

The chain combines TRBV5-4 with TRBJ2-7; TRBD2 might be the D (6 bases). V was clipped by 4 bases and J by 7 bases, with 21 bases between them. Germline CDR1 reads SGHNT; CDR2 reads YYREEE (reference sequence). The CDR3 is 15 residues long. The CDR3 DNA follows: TGTGCCAGCAGCCCACGGACTCCCCCAGGACTAGAGCAGTACTTC. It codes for CASSPRTPPGLEQYF.

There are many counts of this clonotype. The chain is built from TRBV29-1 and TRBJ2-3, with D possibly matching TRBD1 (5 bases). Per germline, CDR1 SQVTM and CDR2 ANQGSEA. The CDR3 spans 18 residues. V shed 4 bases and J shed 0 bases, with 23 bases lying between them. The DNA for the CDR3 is TGCAGCGTTGCGATGGGTGGACACTCCACAACGAGCACAGATACGCAGTATTTT. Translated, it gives CSVAMGGHSTTSTDTQYF.

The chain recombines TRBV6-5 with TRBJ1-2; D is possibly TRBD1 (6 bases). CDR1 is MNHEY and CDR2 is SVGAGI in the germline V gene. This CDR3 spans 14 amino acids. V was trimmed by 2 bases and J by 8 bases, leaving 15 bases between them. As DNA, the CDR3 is TGTGCCAGCAGTTACCTACAGGGATCGCGGGGCTACACCTTC. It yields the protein CASSYLQGSRGYTF.

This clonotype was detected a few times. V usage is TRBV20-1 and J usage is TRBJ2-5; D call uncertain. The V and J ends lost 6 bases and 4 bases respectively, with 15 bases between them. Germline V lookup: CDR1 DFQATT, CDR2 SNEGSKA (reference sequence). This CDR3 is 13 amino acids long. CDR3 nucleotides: TGCAGTGCCAGAACCAACCCTCGAGAGACCCAGTACTTC. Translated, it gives CSARTNPRETQYF.

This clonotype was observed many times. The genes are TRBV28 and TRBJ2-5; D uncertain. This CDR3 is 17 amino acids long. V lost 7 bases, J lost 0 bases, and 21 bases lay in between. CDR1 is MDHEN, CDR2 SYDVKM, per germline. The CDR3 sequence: CASNWARSPLYQETQYF. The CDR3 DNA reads TGTGCCAGCAACTGGGCTAGGTCCCCGCTGTACCAAGAGACCCAGTACTTC.

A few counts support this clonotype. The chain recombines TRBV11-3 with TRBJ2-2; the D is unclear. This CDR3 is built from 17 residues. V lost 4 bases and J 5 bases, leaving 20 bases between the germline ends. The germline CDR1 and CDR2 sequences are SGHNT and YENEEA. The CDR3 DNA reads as TGTGCCAGCAGCTCAAGGGTCCCGCGACGATCGACCGGGGAGCTGTTTTTT. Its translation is CASSSRVPRRSTGELFF.

The CDR3 spells CASSTGTGAGEQYF. The CDR3 nucleotides are TGCGCCAGCAGCACCGGGACAGGCGCAGGCGAGCAGTACTTC. J is TRBJ2-7 and V is TRBV5-1, with 8 nucleotides matching TRBD1. The CDR3 runs 14 residues. V shed 4 bases and J 6 bases; nucleotides not matched to a gene: 9. Per the germline V gene, CDR1 is SGHRS and CDR2 is YFSETQ.

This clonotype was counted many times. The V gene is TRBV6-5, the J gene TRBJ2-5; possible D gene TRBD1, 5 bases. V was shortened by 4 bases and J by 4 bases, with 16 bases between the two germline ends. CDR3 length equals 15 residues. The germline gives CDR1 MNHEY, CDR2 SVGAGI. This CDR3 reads CASSSLGRALETQYF. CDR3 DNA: TGTGCCAGCAGTTCGCTGGGGCGAGCTTTAGAGACCCAGTACTTC.

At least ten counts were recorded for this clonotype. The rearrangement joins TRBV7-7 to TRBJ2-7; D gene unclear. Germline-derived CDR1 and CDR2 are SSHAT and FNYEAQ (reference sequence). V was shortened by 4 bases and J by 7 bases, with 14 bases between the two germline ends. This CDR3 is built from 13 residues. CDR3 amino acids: CASSYRWEGEQYF. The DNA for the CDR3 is TGTGCCAGCAGCTACCGTTGGGAAGGAGAGCAGTACTTC.

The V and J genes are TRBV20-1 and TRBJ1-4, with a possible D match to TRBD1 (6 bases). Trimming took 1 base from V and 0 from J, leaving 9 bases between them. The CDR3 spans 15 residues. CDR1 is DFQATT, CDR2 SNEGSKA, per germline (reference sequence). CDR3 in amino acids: CSARGGAATNEKLFF. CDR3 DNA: TGCAGTGCTAGAGGGGGGGCAGCAACTAATGAAAAACTGTTTTTT.

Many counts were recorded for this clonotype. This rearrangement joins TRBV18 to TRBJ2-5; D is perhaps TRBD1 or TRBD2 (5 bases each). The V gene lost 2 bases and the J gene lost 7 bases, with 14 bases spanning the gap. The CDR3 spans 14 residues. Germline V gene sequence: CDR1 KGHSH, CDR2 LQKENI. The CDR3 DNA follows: TGTGCCAGCTCACCAGACAGCGGTGGGTGGACCCAGTACTTC. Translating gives CASSPDSGGWTQYF.

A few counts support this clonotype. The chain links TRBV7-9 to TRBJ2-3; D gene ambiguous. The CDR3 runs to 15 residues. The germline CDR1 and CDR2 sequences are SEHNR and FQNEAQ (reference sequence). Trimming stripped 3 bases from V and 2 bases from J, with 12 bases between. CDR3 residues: CASSFSPGNTDTQYF. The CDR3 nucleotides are TGTGCCAGCAGCTTTTCCCCAGGAAACACAGATACGCAGTATTTT.

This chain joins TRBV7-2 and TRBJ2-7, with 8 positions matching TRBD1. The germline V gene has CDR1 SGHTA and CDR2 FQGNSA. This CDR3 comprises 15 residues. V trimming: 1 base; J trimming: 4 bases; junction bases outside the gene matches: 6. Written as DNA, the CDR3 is TGTGCCAGCAGCTTAGGGGCAGGGGGCCAATACGAGCAGTACGTC. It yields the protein CASSLGAGGQYEQYV.